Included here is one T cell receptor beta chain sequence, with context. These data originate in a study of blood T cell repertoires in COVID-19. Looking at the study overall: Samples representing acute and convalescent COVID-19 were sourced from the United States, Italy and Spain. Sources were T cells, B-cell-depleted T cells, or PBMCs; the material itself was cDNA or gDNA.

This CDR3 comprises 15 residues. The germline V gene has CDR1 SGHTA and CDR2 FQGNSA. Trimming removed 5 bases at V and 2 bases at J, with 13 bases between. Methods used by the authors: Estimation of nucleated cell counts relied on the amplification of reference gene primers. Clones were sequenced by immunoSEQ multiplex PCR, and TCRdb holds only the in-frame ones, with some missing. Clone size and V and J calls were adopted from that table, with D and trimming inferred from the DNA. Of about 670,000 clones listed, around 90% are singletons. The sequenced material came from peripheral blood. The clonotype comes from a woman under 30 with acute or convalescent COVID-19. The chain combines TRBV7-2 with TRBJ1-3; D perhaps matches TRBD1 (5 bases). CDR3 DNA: TGTGCCAGCAGCCCCCCAGTCAGGGCTGGAAACACCATATATTTT. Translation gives CASSPPVRAGNTIYF.